The clone carrying this TCR beta chain was seen a few times. Original processing methods: It was from reference gene primer amplification that nucleated cell counts were estimated. The table came from immunoSEQ multiplex PCR; TCRdb's copy has only in-frame clones and leaves some out. V and J calls and clone size follow that table, whereas D and trimming were derived from the DNA. The sample yields roughly 62,000 clones, approximately 88% seen once. One Seattle source followed patients from active infection through their disease course. These data are taken from a study of blood T cell repertoires in COVID-19. Study in general: There were acute and convalescent COVID-19 samples, and they came from the United States, Italy and Spain. From T cells, B-cell-depleted T cells, or PBMCs came the material, which was cDNA or gDNA.

This CDR3 has 14 amino acids. Germline V gene data show CDR1 as MNHEY and CDR2 as SVGAGI. V lost 6 bases to trimming and J lost 1 base, with 12 bases between them. The chain has TRBV6-5 and TRBJ1-2, with D possibly TRBD1 on 6 matching bases. The clonotype was recovered from a man under 40 with COVID-19, enrolled during active disease. Sequencing was performed on peripheral blood. The CDR3 DNA reads as TGTGCCAGCAGACTACAGGGAGTTAACTATGGCTACACCTTC. This translates into CASRLQGVNYGYTF.